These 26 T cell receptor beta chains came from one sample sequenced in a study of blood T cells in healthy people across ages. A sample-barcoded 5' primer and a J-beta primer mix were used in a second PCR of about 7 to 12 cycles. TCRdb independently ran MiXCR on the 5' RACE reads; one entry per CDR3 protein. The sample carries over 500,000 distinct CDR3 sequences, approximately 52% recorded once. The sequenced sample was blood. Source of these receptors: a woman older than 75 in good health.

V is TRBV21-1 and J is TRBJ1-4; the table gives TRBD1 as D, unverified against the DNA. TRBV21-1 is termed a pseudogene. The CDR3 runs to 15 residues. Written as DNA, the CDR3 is TGTGCCAGCCCTACTCCAAGGGGGATGAAGGAAAAACTGTTTTTT. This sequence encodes CASPTPRGMKEKLFF.

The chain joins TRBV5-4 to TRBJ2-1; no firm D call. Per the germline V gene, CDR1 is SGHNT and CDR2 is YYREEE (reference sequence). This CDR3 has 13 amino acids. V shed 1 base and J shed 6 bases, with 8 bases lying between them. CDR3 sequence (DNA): TGTGCCAGCAGCTTGATCCATGCCAATGAGCAGTTCTTC. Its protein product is CASSLIHANEQFF.

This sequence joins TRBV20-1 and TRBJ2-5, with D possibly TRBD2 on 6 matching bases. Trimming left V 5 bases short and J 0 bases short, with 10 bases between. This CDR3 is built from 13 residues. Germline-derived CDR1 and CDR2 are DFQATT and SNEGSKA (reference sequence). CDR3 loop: CSAWDWDQETQYF. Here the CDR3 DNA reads TGCAGTGCTTGGGACTGGGACCAAGAGACCCAGTACTTC.

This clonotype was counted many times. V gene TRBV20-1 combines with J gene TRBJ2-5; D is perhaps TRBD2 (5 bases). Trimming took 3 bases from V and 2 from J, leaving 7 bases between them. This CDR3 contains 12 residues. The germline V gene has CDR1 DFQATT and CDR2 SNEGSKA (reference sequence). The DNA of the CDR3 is TGCAGTGCTAGGGGAGATCAAGAGACCCAGTACTTC. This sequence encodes CSARGDQETQYF.

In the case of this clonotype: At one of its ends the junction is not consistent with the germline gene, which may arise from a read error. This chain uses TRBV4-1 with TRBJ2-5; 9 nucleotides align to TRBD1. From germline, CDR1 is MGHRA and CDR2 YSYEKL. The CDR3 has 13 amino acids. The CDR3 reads CPSKGTGYYEQYF. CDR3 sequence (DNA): TGCCCCAGCAAAGGGACAGGGTACTACGAACAGTACTTC.

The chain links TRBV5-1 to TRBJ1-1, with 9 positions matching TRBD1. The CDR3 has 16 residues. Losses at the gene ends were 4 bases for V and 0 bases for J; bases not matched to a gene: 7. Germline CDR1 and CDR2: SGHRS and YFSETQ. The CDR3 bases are TGCGCCAGCAGCCCCGGGACAGGGATCGTGAACACTGAAGCTTTCTTT. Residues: CASSPGTGIVNTEAFF.

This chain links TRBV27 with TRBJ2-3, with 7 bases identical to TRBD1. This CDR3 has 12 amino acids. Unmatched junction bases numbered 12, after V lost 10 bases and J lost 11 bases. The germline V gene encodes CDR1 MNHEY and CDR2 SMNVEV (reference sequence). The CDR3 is CANRATGLRQYF. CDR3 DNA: TGTGCCAACAGGGCGACAGGGTTAAGGCAGTATTTT.

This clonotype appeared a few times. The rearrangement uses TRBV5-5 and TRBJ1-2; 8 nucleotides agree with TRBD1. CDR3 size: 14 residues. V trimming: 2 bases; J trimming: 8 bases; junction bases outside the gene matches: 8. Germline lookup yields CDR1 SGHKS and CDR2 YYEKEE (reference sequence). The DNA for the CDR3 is TGTGCCAGCAGCTTTTCCGGGACAGGTGGCGGCTACACCTTC. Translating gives CASSFSGTGGGYTF.

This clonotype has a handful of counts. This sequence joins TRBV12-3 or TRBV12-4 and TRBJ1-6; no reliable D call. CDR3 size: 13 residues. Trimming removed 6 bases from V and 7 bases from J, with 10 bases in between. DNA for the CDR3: TGTGCCAGCAGCCCGGTCCTAAATTCACCCCTCCACTTT. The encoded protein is CASSPVLNSPLHF.

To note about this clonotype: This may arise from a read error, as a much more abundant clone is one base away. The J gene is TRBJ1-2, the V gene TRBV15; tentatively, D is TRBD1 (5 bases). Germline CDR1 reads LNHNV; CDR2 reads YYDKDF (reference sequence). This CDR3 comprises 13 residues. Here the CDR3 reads CATSRDGAYGCTF. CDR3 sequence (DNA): TGTGCCACCAGCAGAGATGGGGCCTATGGCTGCACCTTC. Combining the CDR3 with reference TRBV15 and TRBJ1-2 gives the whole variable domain DAMVIQNPRYQVTQFGKPVTLSCSQTLNHNVMYWYQQKSSQAPKLLFHYYDKDFNNEADTPDNFQSRRPNTSFCFLDIRSPGLGDTAMYLCATSRDGAYGCTFGSGTRLTVV.

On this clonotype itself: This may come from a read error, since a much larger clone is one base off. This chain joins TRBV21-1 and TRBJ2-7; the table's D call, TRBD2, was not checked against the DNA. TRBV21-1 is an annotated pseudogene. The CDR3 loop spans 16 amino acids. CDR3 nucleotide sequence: TGTGCCGGCAGCTTCCCTCAATGGACTAGTCTCTACGAGCAGTACTTC. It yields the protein CAGSFPQWTSLYEQYF.

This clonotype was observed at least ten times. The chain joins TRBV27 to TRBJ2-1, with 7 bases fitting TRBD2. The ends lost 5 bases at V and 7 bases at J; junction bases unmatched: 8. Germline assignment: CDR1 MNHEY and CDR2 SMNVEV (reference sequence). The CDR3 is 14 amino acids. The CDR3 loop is CASSRDYDLNEQFF. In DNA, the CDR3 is TGTGCCAGCAGTCGGGACTACGACCTAAATGAGCAGTTCTTC.

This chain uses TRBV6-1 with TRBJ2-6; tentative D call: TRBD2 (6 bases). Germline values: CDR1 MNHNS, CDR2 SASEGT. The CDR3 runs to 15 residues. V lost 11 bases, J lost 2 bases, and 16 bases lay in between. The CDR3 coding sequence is TGTGCCGCCTATGGAGGGCAGGCTGGGGCCAACGTCCTGACTTTC. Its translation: CAAYGGQAGANVLTF.

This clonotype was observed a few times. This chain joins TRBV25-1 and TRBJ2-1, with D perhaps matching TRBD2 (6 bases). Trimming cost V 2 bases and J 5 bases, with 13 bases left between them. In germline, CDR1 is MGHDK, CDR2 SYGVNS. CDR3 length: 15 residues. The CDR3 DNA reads TGTGCCAGCAGTGAACTGGCTAGCGCCCACAATGAGCAGTTCTTC. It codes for CASSELASAHNEQFF.

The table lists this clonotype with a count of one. The CDR3 reads CASSLAETTYEQYF. The DNA of the CDR3 is TGCGCCAGCAGCTTGGCCGAGACAACCTACGAGCAGTACTTC. The rearrangement links TRBV5-1 to TRBJ2-4, with D unresolved. Near its end, the DNA agrees better with TRBJ2-7, so the J call may be wrong. The CDR3 runs to 14 residues. Germline CDR1 is SGHRS and CDR2 is YFSETQ.

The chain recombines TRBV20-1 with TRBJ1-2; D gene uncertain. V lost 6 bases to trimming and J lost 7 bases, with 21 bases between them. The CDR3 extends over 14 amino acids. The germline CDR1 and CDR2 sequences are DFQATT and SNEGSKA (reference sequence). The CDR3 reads CSATPPSGIGGYTF. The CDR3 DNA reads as TGCAGTGCCACGCCGCCTTCTGGGATTGGTGGCTACACCTTC.

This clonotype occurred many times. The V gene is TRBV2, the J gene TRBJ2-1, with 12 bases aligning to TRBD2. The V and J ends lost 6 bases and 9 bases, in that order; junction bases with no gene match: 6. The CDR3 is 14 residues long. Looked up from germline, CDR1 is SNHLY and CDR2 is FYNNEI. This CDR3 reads CASRRLAGDGEQFF. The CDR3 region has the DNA TGTGCCAGCAGGAGACTAGCGGGAGATGGTGAGCAGTTCTTC.

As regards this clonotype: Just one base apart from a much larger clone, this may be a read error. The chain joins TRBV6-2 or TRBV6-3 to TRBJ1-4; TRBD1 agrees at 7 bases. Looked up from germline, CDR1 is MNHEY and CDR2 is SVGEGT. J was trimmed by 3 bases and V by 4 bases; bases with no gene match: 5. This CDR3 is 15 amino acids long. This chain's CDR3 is CASSFGQAPNEKLFF. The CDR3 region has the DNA TGTGCCAGCAGTTTCGGACAGGCACCTAATGAAAAACTGTTTTTT.

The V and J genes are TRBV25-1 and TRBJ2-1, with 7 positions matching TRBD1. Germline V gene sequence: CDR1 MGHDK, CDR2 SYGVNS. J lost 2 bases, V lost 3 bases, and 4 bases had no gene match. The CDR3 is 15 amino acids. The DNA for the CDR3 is TGTGCCAGCAGTGACGCCCAGGGGGCCTACAATGAGCAGTTCTTC. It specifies CASSDAQGAYNEQFF.

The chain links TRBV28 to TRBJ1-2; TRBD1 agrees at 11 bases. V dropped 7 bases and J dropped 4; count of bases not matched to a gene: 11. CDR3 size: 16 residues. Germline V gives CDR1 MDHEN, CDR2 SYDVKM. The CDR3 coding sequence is TGTGCCAGCAACCTAGCAGGGACAGGGGGTATCTATGGCTACACCTTC. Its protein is CASNLAGTGGIYGYTF.

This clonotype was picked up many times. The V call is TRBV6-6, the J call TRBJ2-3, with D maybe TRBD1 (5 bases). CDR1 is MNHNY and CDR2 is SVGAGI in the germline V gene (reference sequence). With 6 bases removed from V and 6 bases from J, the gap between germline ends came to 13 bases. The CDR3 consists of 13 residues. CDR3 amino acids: CASRGRAADTQYF. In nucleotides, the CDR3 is TGTGCCAGCAGGGGCAGGGCGGCGGATACGCAGTATTTT.

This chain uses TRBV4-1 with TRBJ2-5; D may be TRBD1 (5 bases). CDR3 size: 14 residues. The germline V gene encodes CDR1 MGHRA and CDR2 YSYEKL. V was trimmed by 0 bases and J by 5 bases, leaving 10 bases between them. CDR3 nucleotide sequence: TGCGCCAGCAGCCAAGATCCAGGGTGGGAGACCCAGTACTTC. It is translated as CASSQDPGWETQYF.

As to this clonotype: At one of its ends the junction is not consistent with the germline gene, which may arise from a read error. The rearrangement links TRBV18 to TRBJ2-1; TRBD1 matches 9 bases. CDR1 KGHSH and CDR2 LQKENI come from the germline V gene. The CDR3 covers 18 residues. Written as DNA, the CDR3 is TGTGCCAGCTCACCGCGGAACCCCGGGACAGGGTTTTACAGTGAGCAGTTCTTC. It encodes CASSPRNPGTGFYSEQFF. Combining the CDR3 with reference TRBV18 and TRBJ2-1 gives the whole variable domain NAGVMQNPRHLVRRRGQEARLRCSPMKGHSHVYWYRQLPEEGLKFMVYLQKENIIDESGMPKERFSAEFPKEGPSILRIQQVVRGDSAAYFCASSPRNPGTGFYSEQFFGPGTRLTVL.

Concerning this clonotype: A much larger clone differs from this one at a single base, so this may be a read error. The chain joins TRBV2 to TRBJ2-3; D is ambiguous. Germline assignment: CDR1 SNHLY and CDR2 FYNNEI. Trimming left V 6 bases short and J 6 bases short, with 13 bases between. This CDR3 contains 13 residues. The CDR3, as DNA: TGTGCCAGCAGAAGGGTACTCATGGATACGCAGTATTTT. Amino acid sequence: CASRRVLMDTQYF.

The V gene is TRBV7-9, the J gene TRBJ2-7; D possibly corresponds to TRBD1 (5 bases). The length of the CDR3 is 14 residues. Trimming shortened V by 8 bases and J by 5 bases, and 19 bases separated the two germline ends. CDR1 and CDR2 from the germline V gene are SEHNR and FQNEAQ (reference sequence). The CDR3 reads CASRVAAGKDEQYF. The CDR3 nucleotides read TGTGCCAGCCGCGTTGCGGCAGGGAAGGACGAGCAGTACTTC.

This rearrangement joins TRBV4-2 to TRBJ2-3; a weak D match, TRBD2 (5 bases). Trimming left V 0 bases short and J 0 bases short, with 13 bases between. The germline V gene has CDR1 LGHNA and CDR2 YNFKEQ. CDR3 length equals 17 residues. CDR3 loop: CASSQESGETSTDTQYF. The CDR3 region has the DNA TGTGCCAGCAGCCAAGAATCCGGGGAGACTAGCACAGATACGCAGTATTTT.